What follows are 28 T cell receptor beta chains derived from one specimen sequenced in a study of blood T cell repertoires in COVID-19. Clones were read by immunoSEQ multiplex PCR, and TCRdb kept only the in-frame ones, dropping some. The sample comprises about 330,000 clones, 92% of which are singletons, and less than 20% rests with the top ten. Sequenced sample: PBMCs or T cells enriched from blood (not recorded which). The source is a woman aged 25 to 45 who had recovered from COVID-19.

The chain is built from TRBV5-1 and TRBJ1-1; the match to TRBD1 covers 8 bases. CDR3 length: 16 residues. The V and J ends lost 1 base and 7 bases, in that order; junction bases with no gene match: 12. Germline V CDR1 and CDR2: SGHRS, YFSETQ. CDR3 nucleotides: TGCGCCAGCAGCTTGTCAGGGGGCGGCTCCAAACTTGAAGCTTTCTTT. Translated: CASSLSGGGSKLEAFF.

The CDR3 sequence: CASSQVQGGQPQHF. For the CDR3, the DNA is TGCGCCAGCAGCCAAGTGCAGGGAGGTCAGCCCCAGCATTTT. The V gene is TRBV4-1, the J gene TRBJ1-5; tentative D call: TRBD1 (5 bases). CDR1 is MGHRA, CDR2 YSYEKL, per germline. The CDR3 sequence is 14 residues long. Trimming left V 1 base short and J 6 bases short, with 10 bases between.

This clone was seen only once. The gene calls are TRBV28 and TRBJ1-5; 9 bases fit TRBD1. Germline V gene lookup returns CDR1 MDHEN and CDR2 SYDVKM. After removal of 5 bases from V and 3 bases from J, the junction contained 5 bases not matched to a gene. CDR3 length: 15 residues. CDR3: CASSPDRGINQPQHF. The CDR3 nucleotides read TGTGCCAGCAGTCCGGACAGGGGAATCAATCAGCCCCAGCATTTT.

The CDR3 DNA is TGTGCCAGCAGCGTTACAGGGTCTGGTGGCAATCAGCCCCAGCATTTT. Encoded protein: CASSVTGSGGNQPQHF. This sequence joins TRBV5-5 and TRBJ1-5; the D gene is possibly TRBD1 (6 bases). The CDR3 is 16 amino acids. Germline V CDR1 and CDR2: SGHKS, YYEKEE (reference sequence). The germline V and J ends were trimmed by 4 bases and 2 bases, with 16 bases remaining between them.

The J gene is TRBJ2-1, the V gene TRBV7-9; 8 bases map to TRBD2. This CDR3 is built from 15 residues. J lost 16 bases, V lost 4 bases, and 18 bases had no gene match. Germline V gene sequence: CDR1 SEHNR, CDR2 FQNEAQ (reference sequence). The CDR3 region is CASSYPSLSGGASFF. In nucleotides, the CDR3 is TGTGCCAGCAGCTATCCCTCCCTCTCCGGGGGGGCCTCTTTCTTC. The entire variable domain, with the rest obtained from reference TRBV7-9 and TRBJ2-1, is as follows: DTGVSQNPRHKITKRGQNVTFRCDPISEHNRLYWYRQTLGQGPEFLTYFQNEAQLEKSRLLSDRFSAERPKGSFSTLEIQRTEQGDSAMYLCASSYPSLSGGASFFGPGTRLTVL.

V gene TRBV12-3 or TRBV12-4 combines with J gene TRBJ2-2; TRBD1 might be the D (5 bases). Trimming pared 11 bases from V and 4 bases from J, leaving 14 bases between. This CDR3 is built from 13 residues. CDR3 residues: CAHMGRSTGELFF. CDR3 sequence (DNA): TGTGCCCACATGGGGCGCAGCACCGGGGAGCTGTTTTTT.

The rearrangement uses TRBV7-3 and TRBJ2-3, with TRBD2 matching 9 bases. The CDR3 length is 17 residues. Germline CDR1 is SGHTA and CDR2 is FQGTGA. J gave up 4 bases and V 2 bases, and 10 bases lay outside the gene matches. For the CDR3, the DNA is TGTGCCAGCAGCTTACGGGGCGGGCTAGCGGGACCAGATACGCAGTATTTT. Protein: CASSLRGGLAGPDTQYF.

The chain recombines TRBV2 with TRBJ1-6; 8 nucleotides agree with TRBD1. V dropped 8 bases and J dropped 7; count of bases not matched to a gene: 13. The CDR3 covers 16 residues. Germline V gene sequence: CDR1 SNHLY, CDR2 FYNNEI. The CDR3 sequence: CASRSGAGGMNSPLHF. The CDR3 bases are TGTGCCAGCCGATCCGGTGCAGGGGGCATGAATTCACCCCTCCACTTT.

Remarks on this clone: An end of the junction differs from the germline gene, which may be a read error. This sequence joins TRBV7-7 and TRBJ2-3, with TRBD2 as a possible D gene (7 bases). Germline-derived CDR1 and CDR2 are SSHAT and FNYEAQ (reference sequence). The CDR3 spans 15 residues. Here the CDR3 DNA reads TGTGCTAGCAGCTTGGGGGGGACAAGCACAGATACGCAGTATTTT. Protein product: CASSLGGTSTDTQYF.

The chain is built from TRBV19 and TRBJ2-7; a possible D gene is TRBD2 (6 bases). The germline V gene encodes CDR1 LNHDA and CDR2 SQIVND (reference sequence). Trimming stripped 3 bases from V and 4 bases from J, with 19 bases between. The CDR3 contains 16 residues. The CDR3 loop reads CASSMRYVGGVYEQYF. The DNA of the CDR3 is TGTGCCAGTAGTATGCGATACGTGGGGGGAGTGTACGAGCAGTACTTC.

This clone showed up just once. This chain connects TRBV28 to TRBJ1-5, with TRBD1 matching 7 bases. This CDR3 comprises 15 residues. Unmatched junction bases numbered 9, after V lost 5 bases and J lost 5 bases. Germline-derived CDR1 and CDR2 are MDHEN and SYDVKM. The DNA of the CDR3 is TGTGCCAGCAGTCAAAGACAGGGAGTTGATCAGCCCCAGCATTTT. Protein sequence: CASSQRQGVDQPQHF.

This clone was counted once. The chain is built from TRBV18 and TRBJ1-1; 12 bases line up with TRBD1. The CDR3 sequence is 16 residues long. The junction had 3 bases not matched to a gene; V was cut back by 3 bases and J by 1 base. Germline V gene data show CDR1 as KGHSH and CDR2 as LQKENI. The CDR3 sequence: CASSPGQGAGNTEAFF. The CDR3 DNA follows: TGTGCCAGCTCACCGGGACAGGGGGCTGGGAACACTGAAGCTTTCTTT.

The chain links TRBV9 to TRBJ1-2; no reliable D call. Germline CDR1 and CDR2: SGDLS and YYNGEE. This CDR3 comprises 13 residues. V lost 3 bases to trimming and J lost 2 bases, with 8 bases between them. The CDR3, as DNA: TGTGCCAGCAGCGACAGCGGCAACTATGGCTACACCTTC. Translated: CASSDSGNYGYTF.

The V call is TRBV3-1 (or the pseudogene TRBV3-2), the J call TRBJ2-3, with 7 bases aligning to TRBD2. With V trimmed by 3 bases and J by 3 bases, 6 bases remained unmatched. CDR3 size: 15 residues. In germline, CDR1 is LGHDT, CDR2 YNNKEL (reference sequence). CDR3 bases: TGTGCCAGCAGCCAGAGCCTAGCGGCGACAGATACGCAGTATTTT. Its protein is CASSQSLAATDTQYF.

The chain links TRBV11-3 to TRBJ2-3, with D unclear. Germline-derived CDR1 and CDR2 are SGHNT and YENEEA. This CDR3 has 12 amino acids. V was cut by 3 bases and J by 7 bases, with 8 bases left in between. The CDR3 protein is CASSFGRNTQYF. DNA for the CDR3: TGTGCCAGCAGCTTTGGGCGTAATACGCAGTATTTT.

CDR3 bases: TGTGCCAGCAGTAGACAGGGACCAAGTCTGAGCTCCTATAATTCACCCCTCCACTTT. Protein product: CASSRQGPSLSSYNSPLHF. The J gene is TRBJ1-6, the V gene TRBV27, with 7 nucleotides matching TRBD1. The CDR3 covers 19 residues. With 5 bases clipped from V and 0 bases from J, the junction kept 13 bases outside the gene matches. Germline loops: CDR1 MNHEY, CDR2 SMNVEV (reference sequence).

The J gene is TRBJ1-2, the V gene TRBV19, with D possibly matching TRBD1 (6 bases). CDR1 is LNHDA and CDR2 is SQIVND in the germline V gene (reference sequence). The CDR3 runs 11 residues. Trimming cost V 9 bases and J 4 bases, with 9 bases left between them. CDR3 sequence reads: CASQDSYGYTF. The CDR3 DNA reads as TGTGCCAGCCAGGACAGCTATGGCTACACCTTC.

This clone was seen just once. V gene TRBV15 combines with J gene TRBJ2-3; 8 nucleotides line up with TRBD1. The ends lost 2 bases at V and 2 bases at J; junction bases unmatched: 3. Germline-derived CDR1 and CDR2 are LNHNV and YYDKDF (reference sequence). The CDR3 length is 15 residues. The CDR3 nucleotides are TGTGCCACCAGCAGAACAGGGGGTGCCACAGATACGCAGTATTTT. It translates to CATSRTGGATDTQYF.

This chain joins TRBV3-1 (or the pseudogene TRBV3-2) and TRBJ2-1; 8 bases match TRBD2. The CDR3 length is 15 residues. V lost 1 base and J lost 6; bases outside the gene matches: 5. CDR1 is LGHDT and CDR2 is YNNKEL in the germline V gene (reference sequence). The CDR3 here is CASSQASGLGNEQFF. In nucleotides, the CDR3 is TGTGCCAGCAGCCAAGCTAGCGGGTTAGGCAATGAGCAGTTCTTC.

The chain recombines TRBV7-8 with TRBJ1-1; 9 positions match TRBD1. CDR1 and CDR2 from the germline V gene are SGHVS and FQNEAQ. J gave up 4 bases and V 5 bases, and 5 bases lay outside the gene matches. This CDR3 has 14 residues. The CDR3 reads CASSQQGAGTEAFF. The DNA of the CDR3 is TGTGCCAGCAGCCAACAGGGGGCCGGCACTGAAGCTTTCTTT.

The rearrangement links TRBV28 to TRBJ2-7; perhaps TRBD2 as D (7 bases). The CDR3 spans 16 residues. The V gene's germline CDR1 is MDHEN and CDR2 SYDVKM. V was shortened by 5 bases and J by 4 bases, with 21 bases between the two germline ends. The CDR3 sequence: CASSPNVGGGLYEQYF. In nucleotides, the CDR3 is TGTGCCAGCAGTCCCAATGTCGGCGGGGGCCTATACGAGCAGTACTTC. Drawing the rest from reference TRBV28 and TRBJ2-7, the complete variable domain is DVKVTQSSRYLVKRTGEKVFLECVQDMDHENMFWYRQDPGLGLRLIYFSYDVKMKEKGDIPEGYSVSREKKERFSLILESASTNQTSMYLCASSPNVGGGLYEQYFGPGTRLTVT.

The chain couples TRBV4-3 to TRBJ1-6, with a tentative D call TRBD1 (6 bases). This CDR3 is 13 amino acids long. V lost 4 bases to trimming and J lost 9 bases, with 10 bases between them. The germline V gene has CDR1 LGHNA and CDR2 YSLEER. The CDR3 sequence: CASSLGAGSPLHF. CDR3 nucleotide sequence: TGCGCCAGCAGCCTGGGGGCAGGTTCACCCCTCCACTTT.

Of note for this clone: This specimen includes other DNA sequences encoding the same CDR3. This chain uses TRBV18 with TRBJ2-5; 7 bases line up with TRBD1. Germline values: CDR1 KGHSH, CDR2 LQKENI. CDR3 length equals 14 residues. Germline trimming cut 0 bases from V and 2 bases from J; bases unmatched to any gene: 0. CDR3 in amino acids: CASSPPGQQETQYF. CDR3 DNA sequence: TGTGCCAGCTCACCACCGGGACAGCAAGAGACCCAGTACTTC.

V gene TRBV6-1 combines with J gene TRBJ1-5, with D uncertain. Trimming took off 2 bases at V and 1 base at J, with 15 bases between the two ends. CDR1 MNHNS and CDR2 SASEGT come from the germline V gene. The CDR3 runs 17 residues. CDR3: CASSEHGVKLSNQPQHF. DNA of the CDR3: TGTGCCAGCAGTGAACACGGGGTCAAGCTGAGCAATCAGCCCCAGCATTTT.

This clone was seen only a few times. This chain connects TRBV13 to TRBJ1-5; D possibly corresponds to TRBD1 (5 bases). The CDR3 has 15 amino acids. Trimming stripped 3 bases from V and 2 bases from J, with 11 bases between. Germline V lookup: CDR1 PRHDT, CDR2 FYEKMQ (reference sequence). The CDR3: CASSFRGVGNQPQHF. The DNA of the CDR3 is TGTGCCAGCAGCTTTCGGGGGGTAGGCAATCAGCCCCAGCATTTT.

The chain couples TRBV7-6 to TRBJ2-7; D is perhaps TRBD1 (6 bases). V was pared by 5 bases and J by 2 bases, with 19 bases between. The CDR3 runs 16 residues. CDR1 and CDR2 from the germline V gene are SGHVS and FNYEAQ. The CDR3, as DNA: TGTGCCAGCAGCCCTTATGAGGTACAGGGCACCTACGAGCAGTACTTC. This sequence encodes CASSPYEVQGTYEQYF.

CDR3 bases: TGTGCCAGCAGTGAATTGGGACAGAAGGGGATACAGAACACCGGGGAGCTGTTTTTT. Its protein is CASSELGQKGIQNTGELFF. V gene TRBV2 combines with J gene TRBJ2-2; 7 positions match TRBD1. The CDR3 totals 19 residues. With V trimmed by 2 bases and J by 1 base, 13 bases remained unmatched. Germline V gene sequence: CDR1 SNHLY, CDR2 FYNNEI. Looking up the rest from reference TRBV2 and TRBJ2-2 gives the full variable domain: EPEVTQTPSHQVTQMGQEVILRCVPISNHLYFYWYRQILGQKVEFLVSFYNNEISEKSEIFDDQFSVERPDGSNFTLKIRSTKLEDSAMYFCASSELGQKGIQNTGELFFGEGSRLTVL.

This chain joins TRBV6-2 or TRBV6-3 and TRBJ2-5; no firm D call. This CDR3 has 14 amino acids. V dropped 0 bases and J dropped 5 bases, with 10 bases sitting between them. Germline V lookup: CDR1 MNHEY, CDR2 SVGEGT. In DNA form, the CDR3 reads TGTGCCAGCAGTTACTCGATCAACGCGGAGACCCAGTACTTC. Residues: CASSYSINAETQYF.